These 3 T cell receptor beta chains were sequenced from one sample in a study of T cell responses to AZD1222 COVID-19 vaccine. Profiled with immunoSEQ multiplex PCR; TCRdb holds only in-frame clones, not every one. Among roughly 99,000 clones listed, 87% were seen once. The sequencing here drew on peripheral blood, taken 28 days after the second AZD1222 dose. All receptors come from an adult who received the AZD1222 COVID-19 vaccine.

The chain joins TRBV6-4 to TRBJ1-2, with no clear D. Germline values: CDR1 MRHNA, CDR2 SNTAGT. The CDR3 is made up of 15 amino acids. Between the trimmed V and J ends, which lost 2 bases and 7 bases, there was a span of 17 bases. The CDR3 DNA is TGTGCCAGCAGTGACGTCGGGCAGAACTTCGGTGGCTACACCTTC. This gives the protein CASSDVGQNFGGYTF.

The gene calls are TRBV14 and TRBJ1-2; D is unresolved. Germline V lookup: CDR1 SGHDN, CDR2 FVKESK. There are 12 residues in the CDR3. Trimming left V 0 bases short and J 5 bases short, with 4 bases between. The CDR3 DNA sequence: TGTGCCAGCAGCCAAGACCGGTATGGCTACACCTTC. The encoded protein is CASSQDRYGYTF.

J is TRBJ2-1 and V is TRBV7-9, with D uncertain. The CDR3 sequence is 16 residues long. V was pared by 4 bases and J by 5 bases, with 18 bases between. From germline, CDR1 is SEHNR and CDR2 FQNEAQ (reference sequence). CDR3 in amino acids: CASSSRLYDPNNEQFF. The DNA for the CDR3 is TGTGCCAGCAGCTCACGACTTTATGACCCTAACAATGAGCAGTTCTTC.